This T cell receptor beta chain was found in a study of blood T cell repertoires in COVID-19. Here immunoSEQ multiplex PCR was the method, and the copy in TCRdb shows in-frame clones only, minus some. Among more than 200,000 clones listed, 88% were seen once. V was pared by 2 bases and J by 11 bases, with 10 bases between. Germline assignment: CDR1 SGHTA and CDR2 FQGTGA. CDR3 length: 13 amino acids. Source material: peripheral blood. The clonotype was recovered from a man aged 80 or over with acute or convalescent COVID-19. This chain connects TRBV7-3 to TRBJ1-6, with no clear D. The CDR3 reads CASSLYPEAPLHF. Here the CDR3 DNA reads TGTGCCAGCAGCTTATACCCGGAGGCACCCCTCCACTTT. Using reference TRBV7-3 and TRBJ1-6 for the parts outside the CDR3, the full variable domain is GAGVSQTPSNKVTEKGKYVELRCDPISGHTALYWYRQSLGQGPEFLIYFQGTGAADDSGLPNDRFFAVRPEGSVSTLKIQRTERGDSAVYLCASSLYPEAPLHFGNGTRLTVT.